The 10 T cell receptor beta chains below come from one sample, sequenced in a study of T cells in Graves' hyperthyroidism and ophthalmopathy. What was amplified from RNA transcripts were TCR beta CDR3 regions. First-round RT-PCR with HTBI primers amplified the TCR CDR3 region. In TCRdb, the multiplex PCR reads were re-called with MiXCR into one record per CDR3 protein. Of roughly 600,000 distinct CDR3 sequences listed, about 14% were seen once; the top ten hold around 12%. The material sequenced was blood. These receptors were taken from a woman aged 45-65 years with Graves' ophthalmopathy.

This clonotype came up many times. The gene calls are TRBV12-3 or TRBV12-4 and TRBJ2-7; TRBD2 matches at 9 bases. The V segment lost 5 bases and the J segment 2 bases; nucleotides outside the gene matches: 10. This CDR3 has 16 residues. CDR3 sequence (DNA): TGTGCCAGCAGTCCCCTCGGGGCTAGCGGGACCTACGAGCAGTACTTC. Encoded protein: CASSPLGASGTYEQYF.

The V and J genes are TRBV4-2 and TRBJ2-1, with TRBD2 matching over 11 bases. The CDR3 sequence is 17 residues long. The V and J ends lost 3 bases and 0 bases, in that order; junction bases with no gene match: 4. Germline assignment: CDR1 LGHNA and CDR2 YNFKEQ. The CDR3 nucleotides are TGTGCCAGCAGCCATACCGGGACTAGCGGCTCCTACAATGAGCAGTTCTTC. This sequence encodes CASSHTGTSGSYNEQFF.

CDR3 region: CASSPPGPDTEAFF. The CDR3 coding sequence is TGTGCCAGTAGCCCGCCTGGGCCTGACACTGAAGCTTTCTTT. The J gene is TRBJ1-1, the V gene TRBV19; D not resolved. This CDR3 is built from 14 residues. CDR1 is LNHDA, CDR2 SQIVND, per germline (reference sequence). The V gene lost 6 bases and the J gene lost 3 bases, with 14 bases spanning the gap.

With respect to this clonotype: A much larger clone sits a single nucleotide away, making a read error possible. The missing conserved phenylalanine or tryptophan at the end of this CDR3 makes a read error likely. This chain uses TRBV6-2 or TRBV6-3 with TRBJ2-4; 15 nucleotides align to TRBD2. Germline-derived CDR1 and CDR2 are MNHEY and SVGEGT. The V segment lost 2 bases and the J segment 1 base; nucleotides outside the gene matches: 3. This CDR3 region has 18 residues. This CDR3 is CASSYRGTSGRAKNIQYL. The CDR3 region has the DNA TGTGCCAGCAGTTACAGGGGGACTAGCGGGAGGGCCAAAAACATTCAGTACCTC.

This clonotype came up many times. The chain is built from TRBV18 and TRBJ2-6; no firm D call. Trimming pared 3 bases from V and 5 bases from J, leaving 8 bases between. CDR3 length equals 14 residues. Germline V gives CDR1 KGHSH, CDR2 LQKENI. The CDR3 DNA sequence: TGTGCCAGCTCACCTGGCAGCTGGGCCAACGTCCTGACTTTC. This gives the protein CASSPGSWANVLTF.

V and J are TRBV2 and TRBJ2-3; D is possibly TRBD2 (7 bases). Germline V gene lookup returns CDR1 SNHLY and CDR2 FYNNEI. The CDR3 covers 13 residues. Trimming took off 3 bases at V and 5 bases at J, with 9 bases between the two ends. CDR3: CASSEGGLDTQYF. For the CDR3, the DNA is TGTGCCAGCAGTGAGGGGGGGCTAGATACGCAGTATTTT. The full variable domain, its missing parts supplied by reference TRBV2 and TRBJ2-3, is EPEVTQTPSHQVTQMGQEVILRCVPISNHLYFYWYRQILGQKVEFLVSFYNNEISEKSEIFDDQFSVERPDGSNFTLKIRSTKLEDSAMYFCASSEGGLDTQYFGPGTRLTVL.

The gene calls are TRBV7-9 and TRBJ1-2; a weak D match, TRBD1 (5 bases). V was pared by 6 bases and J by 2 bases, with 19 bases between. In germline, CDR1 is SEHNR, CDR2 FQNEAQ (reference sequence). CDR3 length: 16 residues. The CDR3 is CASSHVGRFVNYGYTF. CDR3 sequence (DNA): TGTGCCAGCAGTCACGTGGGGCGATTTGTAAACTATGGCTACACCTTC.

There are a few counts of this clonotype. The J gene is TRBJ2-3, the V gene TRBV7-6; the D call may be TRBD1 or TRBD2 (5 bases each). Trimming took off 5 bases at V and 0 bases at J, with 18 bases between the two ends. The germline gives CDR1 SGHVS, CDR2 FNYEAQ. The CDR3 spans 17 residues. CDR3 amino acids: CASSPALYRGSTDTQYF. CDR3 coding DNA: TGTGCCAGCAGCCCGGCCCTTTACCGGGGCAGCACAGATACGCAGTATTTT.

Many counts were recorded for this clonotype. This chain connects TRBV4-2 to TRBJ1-2; D not certain. Germline V CDR1 and CDR2: LGHNA, YNFKEQ. The CDR3 sequence is 14 residues long. V was cut by 0 bases and J by 8 bases, with 13 bases left in between. CDR3 sequence: CASSQDGRSQGYTF. CDR3 nucleotide sequence: TGTGCCAGCAGCCAAGATGGCCGTTCCCAAGGCTACACCTTC.

This clonotype was seen a handful of times. The rearrangement joins TRBV5-6 to TRBJ2-7; 8 positions match TRBD2. The CDR3 length is 16 residues. Germline CDR1 and CDR2: SGHDT and YYEEEE. V lost 0 bases to trimming and J lost 2 bases; unmatched junction nucleotides: 7. The CDR3 reads CASSLAGGGRTYEQYF. The CDR3 coding sequence is TGTGCCAGCAGCTTGGCCGGGGGCGGGAGGACCTACGAGCAGTACTTC. Variable domain in full (rest from reference TRBV5-6 and TRBJ2-7): DAGVTQSPTHLIKTRGQQVTLRCSPKSGHDTVSWYQQALGQGPQFIFQYYEEEERQRGNFPDRFSGHQFPNYSSELNVNALLLGDSALYLCASSLAGGGRTYEQYFGPGTRLTVT.